This TCR beta chain was sequenced during a study of cytomegalovirus exposure and HLA in healthy donors. Study information: Prior work identified 120 million or so unique TCR beta sequences in some 180 million T cells. Some 77 million unique TCRs from HLA-typed donors were held in an early release of data. Study-level findings and limits: Across donors, presence/absence analyses took sequencing depth to be roughly uniform.

The PCR used 60 Vbeta and 13 Jbeta primers. Sequenced by immunoSEQ multiplex PCR; TCRdb stores in-frame clones only, minus some. The listing contains 56,000 or so clones. To note about this clone: No antigen is known for it.

The CDR3 is 12 amino acids. The V end was cut by 4 bases, the J end by 2 bases, with 6 bases between. Germline V gene lookup returns CDR1 SQVTM and CDR2 ANQGSEA. This sequence was found in a man aged 35-49 years in good health and CMV-seropositive. The chain links TRBV29-1 to TRBJ1-5; unclear D gene. Sequenced material: PBMCs. CDR3 loop: CSVVEGNQPQHF. In DNA form, the CDR3 reads TGCAGCGTTGTTGAGGGCAATCAGCCCCAGCATTTT.